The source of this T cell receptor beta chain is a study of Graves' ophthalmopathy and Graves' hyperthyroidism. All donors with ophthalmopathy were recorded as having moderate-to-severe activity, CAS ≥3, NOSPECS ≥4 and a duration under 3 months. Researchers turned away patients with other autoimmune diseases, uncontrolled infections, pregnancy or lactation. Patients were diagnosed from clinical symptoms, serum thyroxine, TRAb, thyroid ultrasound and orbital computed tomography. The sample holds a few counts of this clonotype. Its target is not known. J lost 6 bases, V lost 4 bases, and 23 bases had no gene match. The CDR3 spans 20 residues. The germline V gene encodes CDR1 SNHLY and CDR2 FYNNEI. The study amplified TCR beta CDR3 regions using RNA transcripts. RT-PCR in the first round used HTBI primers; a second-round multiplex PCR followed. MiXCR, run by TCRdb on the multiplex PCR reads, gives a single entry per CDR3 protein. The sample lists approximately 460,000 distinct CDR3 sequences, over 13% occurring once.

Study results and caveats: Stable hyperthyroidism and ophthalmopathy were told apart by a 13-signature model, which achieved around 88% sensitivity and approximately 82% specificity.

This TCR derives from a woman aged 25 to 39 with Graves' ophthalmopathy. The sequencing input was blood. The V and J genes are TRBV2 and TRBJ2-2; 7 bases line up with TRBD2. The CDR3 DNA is TGTGCCAGCAGTGGATTGGGAACCATCCTCTGGGGGGGTATCCCCGGGGAGCTGTTTTTT. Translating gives CASSGLGTILWGGIPGELFF.